This T cell receptor (beta chain) originates from a study of identical twins' blood T cells. Looking at the study overall: Six alpha and about six beta libraries together yielded some 50 million reads.

This clonotype was seen more than once but under ten times. Antigen unknown. Study-wide results and caveats: Shared CDR3 clonotype counts between two donors mainly tracked the product of their cloneset sizes, twins included.

Sample barcodes were added at both library ends during cDNA synthesis. TCRdb processed the 5' RACE reads anew with MiXCR; each CDR3 protein has one entry. This sample carries roughly 340,000 distinct CDR3 sequences, about 28% of them seen once, and the ten largest clones take 6% to 7%. V shed 5 bases, J shed 3 bases, and the junction held 5 bases outside the gene matches. This CDR3 spans 15 amino acids. Germline V gene data show CDR1 as SEHNR and CDR2 as FQNEAQ (reference sequence). The receptor's source is a woman aged 18-49 years in good health. Sequencing was carried out using PBMCs. The gene calls are TRBV7-9 and TRBJ2-1; 9 positions match TRBD2. CDR3 sequence reads: CASSILAGLYNEQFF. The DNA for the CDR3 is TGTGCCAGCAGCATCCTAGCGGGGCTCTACAATGAGCAGTTCTTC.